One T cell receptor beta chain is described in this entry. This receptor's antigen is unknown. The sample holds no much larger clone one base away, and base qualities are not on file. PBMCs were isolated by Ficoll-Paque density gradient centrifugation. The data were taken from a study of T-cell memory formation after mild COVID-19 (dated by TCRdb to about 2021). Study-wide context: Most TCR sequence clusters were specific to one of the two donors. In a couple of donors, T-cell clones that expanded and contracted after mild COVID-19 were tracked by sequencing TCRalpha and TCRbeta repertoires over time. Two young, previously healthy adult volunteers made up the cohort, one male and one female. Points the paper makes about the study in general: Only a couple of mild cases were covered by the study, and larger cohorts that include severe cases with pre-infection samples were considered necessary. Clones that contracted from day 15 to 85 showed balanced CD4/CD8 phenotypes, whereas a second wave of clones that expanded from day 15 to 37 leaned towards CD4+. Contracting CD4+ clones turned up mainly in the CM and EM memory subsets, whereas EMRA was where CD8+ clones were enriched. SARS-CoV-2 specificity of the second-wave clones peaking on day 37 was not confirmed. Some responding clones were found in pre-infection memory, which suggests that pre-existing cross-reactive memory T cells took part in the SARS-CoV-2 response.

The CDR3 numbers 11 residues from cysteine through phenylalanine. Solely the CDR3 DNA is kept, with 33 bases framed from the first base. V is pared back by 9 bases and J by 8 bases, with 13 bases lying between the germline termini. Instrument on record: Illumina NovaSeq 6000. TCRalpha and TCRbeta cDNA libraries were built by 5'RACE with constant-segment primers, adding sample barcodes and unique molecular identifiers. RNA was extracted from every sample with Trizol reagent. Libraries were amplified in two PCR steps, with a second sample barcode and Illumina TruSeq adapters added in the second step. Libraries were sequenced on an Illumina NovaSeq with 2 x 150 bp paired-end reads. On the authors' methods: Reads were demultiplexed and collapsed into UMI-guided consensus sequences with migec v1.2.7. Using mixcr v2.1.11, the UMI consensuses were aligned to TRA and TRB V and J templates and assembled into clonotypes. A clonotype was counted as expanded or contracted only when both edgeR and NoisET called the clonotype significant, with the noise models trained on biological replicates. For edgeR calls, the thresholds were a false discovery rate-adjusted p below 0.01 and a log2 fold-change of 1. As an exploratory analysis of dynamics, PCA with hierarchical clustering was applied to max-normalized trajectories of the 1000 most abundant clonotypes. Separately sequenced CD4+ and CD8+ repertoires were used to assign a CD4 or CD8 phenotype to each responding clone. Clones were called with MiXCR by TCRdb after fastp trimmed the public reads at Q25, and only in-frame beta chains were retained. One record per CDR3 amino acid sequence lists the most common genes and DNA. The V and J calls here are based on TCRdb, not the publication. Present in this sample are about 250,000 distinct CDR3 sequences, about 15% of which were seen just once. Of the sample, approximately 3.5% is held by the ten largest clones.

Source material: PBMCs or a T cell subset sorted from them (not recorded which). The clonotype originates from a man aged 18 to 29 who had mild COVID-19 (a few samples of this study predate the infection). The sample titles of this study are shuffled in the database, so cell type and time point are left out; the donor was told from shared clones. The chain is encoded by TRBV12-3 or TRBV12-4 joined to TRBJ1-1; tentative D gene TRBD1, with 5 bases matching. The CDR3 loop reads CASFSGIEAFF. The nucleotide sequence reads TGTGCCAGTTTTTCAGGGATCGAAGCTTTCTTT.